The TCR beta chain under discussion was sequenced for a study of shared clonotypes between healthy human individuals. Study results and limitations: Relative to memory subsets, naive subsets generally showed larger estimated richness. Generation probabilities of non-shared clonotypes were lower (relative to those shared by all four donors). Represented diversity (both genetic and exposure-history) was limited by the small number of donors.

Notes on this clone: Its specificity is unknown.

Measured with immunoSEQ multiplex PCR; TCRdb has only the in-frame clones, and not every one. The table lists fewer than 2.5 million clones, 93% of them singletons. The origin of this receptor is a man between 18 and 29 years old in good health. Some clones in this sample may be carry-over from other donors' samples. Source material: naive CD4+ T cells from PBMCs. Specified subset: CD45RA+ positively selected.

The CDR3 DNA follows: TGTGCCAGCAGCGTAGCGGTCGGGGGCGCCCTCACTGAAGCTTTCTTT. Encoded protein: CASSVAVGGALTEAFF. V usage is TRBV9 and J usage is TRBJ1-1; tentative D call: TRBD1 (6 bases). The CDR3 runs to 16 residues. Germline CDR1 and CDR2: SGDLS and YYNGEE. V dropped 0 bases and J dropped 4 bases, with 16 bases sitting between them. The complete variable domain, with remaining parts taken from reference TRBV9 and TRBJ1-1, reads DSGVTQTPKHLITATGQRVTLRCSPRSGDLSVYWYQQSLDQGLQFLIQYYNGEERAKGNILERFSAQQFPDLHSELNLSSLELGDSALYFCASSVAVGGALTEAFFGQGTRLTVV.